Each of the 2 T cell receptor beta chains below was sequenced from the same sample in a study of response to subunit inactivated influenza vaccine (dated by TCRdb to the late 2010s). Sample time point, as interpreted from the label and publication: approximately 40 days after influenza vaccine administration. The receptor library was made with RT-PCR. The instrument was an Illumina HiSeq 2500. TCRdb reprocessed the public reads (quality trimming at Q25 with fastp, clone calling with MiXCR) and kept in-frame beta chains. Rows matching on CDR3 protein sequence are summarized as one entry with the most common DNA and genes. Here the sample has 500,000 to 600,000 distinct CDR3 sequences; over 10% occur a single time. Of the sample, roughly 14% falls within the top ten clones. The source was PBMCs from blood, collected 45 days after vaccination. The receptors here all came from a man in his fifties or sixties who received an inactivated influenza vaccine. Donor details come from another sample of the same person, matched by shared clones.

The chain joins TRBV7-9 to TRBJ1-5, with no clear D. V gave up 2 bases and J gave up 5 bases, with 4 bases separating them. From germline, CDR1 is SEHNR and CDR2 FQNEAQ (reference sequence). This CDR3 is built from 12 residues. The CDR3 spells CASSLQDQPQHF. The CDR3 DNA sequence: TGTGCCAGCAGCTTACAAGATCAGCCCCAGCATTTT.

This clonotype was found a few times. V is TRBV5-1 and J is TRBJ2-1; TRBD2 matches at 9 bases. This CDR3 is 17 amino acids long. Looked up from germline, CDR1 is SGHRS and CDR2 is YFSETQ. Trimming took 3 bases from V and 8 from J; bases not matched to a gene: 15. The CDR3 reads CASSSSGSREGFYEQFF. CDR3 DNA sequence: TGCGCCAGCAGCTCGTCCGGCTCGCGGGAGGGCTTCTATGAGCAGTTCTTC.